The 9 T cell receptor beta chains given below trace back to one sample, sequenced in a study of cytomegalovirus exposure and HLA in healthy donors. The primer mix had 60 Vbeta and 13 Jbeta primers. Produced via immunoSEQ multiplex PCR; TCRdb's table is partial and in-frame only. The table lists about 90,000 clones, under 85% of them singletons, with 2.7% in the top ten. The sequenced sample consisted of PBMCs. The receptor set was obtained from a man younger than 40 in good health and CMV-seronegative.

The chain employs TRBV10-3 and TRBJ1-1, with D hard to call. The CDR3 consists of 13 residues. Per germline, CDR1 ENHRY and CDR2 SYGVKD. V shed 6 bases and J shed 0 bases, with 8 bases lying between them. The DNA of the CDR3 is TGTGCCATCAGATCAGACTTGAACACTGAAGCTTTCTTT. Translation: CAIRSDLNTEAFF.

The chain recombines TRBV6-6 with TRBJ1-1, with 7 bases fitting TRBD1. V lost 6 bases and J lost 5; bases outside the gene matches: 6. The CDR3 sequence is 13 residues long. Germline V gives CDR1 MNHNY, CDR2 SVGAGI (reference sequence). The CDR3, as DNA: TGTGCCAGCAGCGAACAGGGGTGGACTGAAGCTTTCTTT. Encoded protein: CASSEQGWTEAFF.

In DNA form, the CDR3 reads TGTGCCAGCAGGGCAGGGGCAGGGCTGAACACTGAAGCTTTCTTT. Protein: CASRAGAGLNTEAFF. The chain is built from TRBV2 and TRBJ1-1; TRBD1 is a possible D gene (6 bases). Trimming pared 6 bases from V and 0 bases from J, leaving 14 bases between. The CDR3 covers 15 residues. Germline V gene data show CDR1 as SNHLY and CDR2 as FYNNEI.

This clone has just a few counts. The chain couples TRBV15 to TRBJ1-5, with D possibly being TRBD1 (5 bases). The germline gives CDR1 LNHNV, CDR2 YYDKDF (reference sequence). V was clipped by 0 bases and J by 1 base, with 10 bases between them. CDR3 size: 16 residues. The CDR3 DNA reads TGTGCCACCAGCAGAGATGGGGGGACCAGCAATCAGCCCCAGCATTTT. It specifies CATSRDGGTSNQPQHF. Supplemented by reference TRBV15 and TRBJ1-5, the full variable domain reads DAMVIQNPRYQVTQFGKPVTLSCSQTLNHNVMYWYQQKSSQAPKLLFHYYDKDFNNEADTPDNFQSRRPNTSFCFLDIRSPGLGDTAMYLCATSRDGGTSNQPQHFGDGTRLSIL.

This clone was detected only once. This rearrangement joins TRBV5-1 to TRBJ1-6; D not resolved. Trimming pared 7 bases from V and 6 bases from J, leaving 20 bases between. This CDR3 has 16 residues. Germline CDR1 is SGHRS and CDR2 is YFSETQ. CDR3 loop: CASALPQAYGNSPLHF. CDR3 DNA: TGCGCCAGCGCTTTGCCTCAAGCGTACGGTAATTCACCCCTCCACTTT.

This clone was seen once. V and J are TRBV4-3 and TRBJ1-1, with D perhaps matching TRBD1 (6 bases). The CDR3 totals 15 residues. Germline CDR1 and CDR2: LGHNA and YSLEER. The V end was cut by 1 base, the J end by 6 bases, with 15 bases between. The CDR3 DNA reads as TGCGCCAGCAGCCAAGGTGGCAGGGGAACGGCTGAAGCTTTCTTT. Its translation: CASSQGGRGTAEAFF.

This clone was observed a handful of times. The chain recombines TRBV30 with TRBJ1-2, with 10 positions matching TRBD1. The CDR3 has 15 residues. Germline V CDR1 and CDR2: GTSNPN, SVGIG (reference sequence). The ends lost 7 bases at V and 7 bases at J; junction bases unmatched: 15. CDR3 sequence reads: CAFPVGGQGTSGYTF. Written as DNA, the CDR3 is TGTGCCTTTCCCGTGGGGGGACAGGGGACCAGTGGCTACACCTTC.

CDR3 nucleotides: TGTGCCTGGAGTGGCGGGACTAACTATGGCTACACCTTC. Its translation is CAWSGGTNYGYTF. The gene calls are TRBV30 and TRBJ1-2; D not resolved. V lost 1 base and J 0 bases, leaving 6 bases between the germline ends. The CDR3 runs 13 residues. Germline CDR1 reads GTSNPN; CDR2 reads SVGIG (reference sequence).

This clone was detected a few times. Other DNA sequences in the same sample also yield this CDR3. The chain couples TRBV30 to TRBJ2-5, with 8 bases aligning to TRBD2. V shed 2 bases and J 4 bases; nucleotides not matched to a gene: 0. The germline gives CDR1 GTSNPN, CDR2 SVGIG (reference sequence). This CDR3 has 12 amino acids. This chain's CDR3 is CAWSSGGETQYF. In DNA form, the CDR3 reads TGTGCCTGGAGTAGCGGGGGAGAGACCCAGTACTTC.